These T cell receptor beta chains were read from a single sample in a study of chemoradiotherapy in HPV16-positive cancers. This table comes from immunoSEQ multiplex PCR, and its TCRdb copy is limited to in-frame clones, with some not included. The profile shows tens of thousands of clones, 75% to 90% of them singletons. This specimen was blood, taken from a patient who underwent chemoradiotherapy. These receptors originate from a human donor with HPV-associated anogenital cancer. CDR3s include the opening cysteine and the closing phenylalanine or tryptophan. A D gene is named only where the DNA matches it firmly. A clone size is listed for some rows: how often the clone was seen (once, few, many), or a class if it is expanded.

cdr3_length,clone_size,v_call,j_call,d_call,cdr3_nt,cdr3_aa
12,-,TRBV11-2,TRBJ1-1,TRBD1,TGTGCCAGCAGCCCGGACAGGGGGCCACTGTTCTTT,CASSPDRGPLFF
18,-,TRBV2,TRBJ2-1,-,TGTGCCAGCAGACCTAGGAGGAGGGGTTTGGGGAGGAACAATGAGCAGTTCTTC,CASRPRRRGLGRNNEQFF
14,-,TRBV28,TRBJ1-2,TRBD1,TGTGCCAGCAGACGACAGGGAGCTAACTATGGCTACACCTTC,CASRRQGANYGYTF
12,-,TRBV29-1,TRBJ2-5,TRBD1,TGCAGCTCGAGACAGGGAAAAGAGACCCAGTACTTC,CSSRQGKETQYF
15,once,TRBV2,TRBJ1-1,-,TGTGCCAGCAGTGGAGTCGTCCGGTCTGATACTGAAGCTTTCTTT,CASSGVVRSDTEAFF
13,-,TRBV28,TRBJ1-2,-,TGTGCCAGCAGTTCGGACGGATCCTATGGCTACACCTTC,CASSSDGSYGYTF
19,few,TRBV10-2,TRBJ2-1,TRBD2,TGCGCCAGCAGTGGGGGATGGATAGCGGGGGGGCGGTCCTACAATGAGCAGTTCTTC,CASSGGWIAGGRSYNEQFF
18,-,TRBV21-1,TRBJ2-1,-,TGTGCCAGCAGCAAAGACCACTTAGCGGGGGGGTGTTACAATGAGCAGTTCTTC,CASSKDHLAGGCYNEQFF
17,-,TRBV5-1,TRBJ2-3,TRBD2,TGCGCCAGCAGCTCCGGGGCGGGGGGTCCCACAGCGGATACGCAGTATTTT,CASSSGAGGPTADTQYF
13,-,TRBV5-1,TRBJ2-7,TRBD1,TGCGCCAGCCGACAGGGGCAGGGCTACGAGCAGTACTTC,CASRQGQGYEQYF
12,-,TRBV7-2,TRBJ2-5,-,TGTGCCAGCAGCCCCTCCGGAGAGACCCAGTACTTC,CASSPSGETQYF
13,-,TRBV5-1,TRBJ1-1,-,TGCGCCAGCAGCTACAGGATGAACACTGAAGCTTTCTTT,CASSYRMNTEAFF
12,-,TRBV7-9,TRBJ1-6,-,TGTGCCAGCAGCTTATTAGGCTCACCCCTCCACTTT,CASSLLGSPLHF
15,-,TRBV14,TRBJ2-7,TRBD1,TGTGCCAGCAGCCATGTCTCAGGGGGAGCCTACGAGCAGTACTTC,CASSHVSGGAYEQYF
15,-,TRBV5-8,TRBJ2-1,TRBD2,TGTGCCAGCAGCTTCGGGACTAGCGGCTACAATGAGCAGTTCTTC,CASSFGTSGYNEQFF
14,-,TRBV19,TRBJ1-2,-,TGTGCCAGTAGCCCCCCCCAGGGACGAGATGGCTACACCTTC,CASSPPQGRDGYTF
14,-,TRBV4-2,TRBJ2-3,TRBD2,TGTGCCAGCAGCCAAGTGGCTAGCGGAGATACGCAGTATTTT,CASSQVASGDTQYF
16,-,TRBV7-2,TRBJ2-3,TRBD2,TGTGCCAGCAGCTTAGATAGCGGGGGGGCCATAGATACGCAGTATTTT,CASSLDSGGAIDTQYF
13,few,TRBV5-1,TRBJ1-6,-,TGCGCCAGCAGCTTGATTGGGGAGGCACCCCTCCACTTT,CASSLIGEAPLHF
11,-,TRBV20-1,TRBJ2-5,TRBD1,TGCAGTCCAGGGGGCGGCGAGACCCAGTACTTC,CSPGGGETQYF
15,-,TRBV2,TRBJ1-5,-,TGTGCCAGCAGTGAAGGGACAGTAAGCAATCAGCCCCAGCATTTT,CASSEGTVSNQPQHF
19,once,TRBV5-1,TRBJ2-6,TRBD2,TGCGCCAGCAGCCCGAGAACTAGCGGGGGCCACTCTGGGGCCAACGTCCTGACTTTC,CASSPRTSGGHSGANVLTF
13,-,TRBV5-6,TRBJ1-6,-,TGTGCCAGCAGCTTGGCCTCTCATTCACCCCTCCACTTT,CASSLASHSPLHF
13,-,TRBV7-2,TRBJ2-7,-,TGTGCCAGCAGCTTAGAGCTAGCCTACGAGCAGTACTTC,CASSLELAYEQYF
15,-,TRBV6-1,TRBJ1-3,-,TGTGCCAGCAGTCTCCGCGGGCATTCTAGAAACACCATATATTTT,CASSLRGHSRNTIYF
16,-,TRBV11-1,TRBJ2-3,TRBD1,TGTGCCAGCAGCTCCGGACAGGGCAGTAGCACAGATACGCAGTATTTT,CASSSGQGSSTDTQYF
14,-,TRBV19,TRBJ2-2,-,TGTGCCAGTAGTATCGGTGGAGGGGGCGGGGAGCTGTTTTTT,CASSIGGGGGELFF
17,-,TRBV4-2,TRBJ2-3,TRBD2,TGTGCCAGCAGCCAAGAGGCTAGCGGGGGGGCTCAAGATACGCAGTATTTT,CASSQEASGGAQDTQYF
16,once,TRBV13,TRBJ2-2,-,TGTGCCAGCAGCTCGGGACAAGCTGATCGGGCCGGGGAGCTGTTTTTT,CASSSGQADRAGELFF